The T cell receptor beta chain under discussion was sequenced for a study of CD8+ T cells in alopecia areata. Study-wide background: By percentage of affected scalp area, the severity of treated patients was scored.

The CDR3 runs 17 residues. V trimming: 5 bases; J trimming: 9 bases; junction bases outside the gene matches: 15. Germline V gene sequence: CDR1 SNHLY, CDR2 FYNNEI. The authors extracted RNA and reverse transcribed it into cDNA as the sequencing template. Generated by immunoSEQ multiplex PCR, the TCRdb table keeps only in-frame clones and is missing some. The sample comprises approximately 180,000 clones, just under 65% of which are singletons, and approximately 1.4% rests with the top ten. Regarding treatment: oral pan-JAK inhibitor, 5-10 mg twice daily. V gene TRBV2 combines with J gene TRBJ2-1; 11 nucleotides agree with TRBD2. This sequence originates from a human donor with alopecia areata. The specimen comprised CD4+ T cells sorted from blood, sampled around week 50, from a patient treated with tofacitinib. The DNA for the CDR3 is TGTGCCAGCAGTTTTAAACGACTAGCGGGGCCGTCGGGTGAGCAGTTCTTC. Translated, it gives CASSFKRLAGPSGEQFF.